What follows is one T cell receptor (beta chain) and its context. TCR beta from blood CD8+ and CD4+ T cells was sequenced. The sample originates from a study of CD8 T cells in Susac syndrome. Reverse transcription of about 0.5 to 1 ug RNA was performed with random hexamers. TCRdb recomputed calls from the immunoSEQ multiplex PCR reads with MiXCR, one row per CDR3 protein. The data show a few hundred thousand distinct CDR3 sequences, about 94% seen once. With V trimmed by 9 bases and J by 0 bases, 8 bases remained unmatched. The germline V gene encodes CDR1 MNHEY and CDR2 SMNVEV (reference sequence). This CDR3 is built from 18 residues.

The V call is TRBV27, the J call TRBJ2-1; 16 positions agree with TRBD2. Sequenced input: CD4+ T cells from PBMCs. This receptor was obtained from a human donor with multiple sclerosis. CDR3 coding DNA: TGTGCCAGTCTGGGACTAGCGGGAGGGCGAAGCTCCTACAATGAGCAGTTCTTC. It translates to CASLGLAGGRSSYNEQFF.